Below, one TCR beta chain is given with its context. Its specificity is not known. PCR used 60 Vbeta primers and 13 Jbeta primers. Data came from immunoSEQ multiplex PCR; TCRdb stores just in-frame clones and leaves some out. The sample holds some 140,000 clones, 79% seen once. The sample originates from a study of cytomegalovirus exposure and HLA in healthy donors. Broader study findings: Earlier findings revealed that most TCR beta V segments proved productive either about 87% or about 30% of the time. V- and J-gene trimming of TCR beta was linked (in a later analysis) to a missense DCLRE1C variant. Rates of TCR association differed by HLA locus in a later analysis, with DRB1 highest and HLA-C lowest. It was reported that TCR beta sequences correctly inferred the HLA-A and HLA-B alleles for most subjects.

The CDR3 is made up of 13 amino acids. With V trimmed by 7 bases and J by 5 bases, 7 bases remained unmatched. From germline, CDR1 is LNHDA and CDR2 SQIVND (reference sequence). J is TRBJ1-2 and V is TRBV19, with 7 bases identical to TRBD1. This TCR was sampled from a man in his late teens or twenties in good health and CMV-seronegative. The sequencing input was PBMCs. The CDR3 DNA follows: TGTGCCAGTAACGAGGGGGCGAGGTATGGCTACACCTTC. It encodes CASNEGARYGYTF. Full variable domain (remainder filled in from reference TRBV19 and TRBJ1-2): DGGITQSPKYLFRKEGQNVTLSCEQNLNHDAMYWYRQDPGQGLRLIYYSQIVNDFQKGDIAEGYSVSREKKESFPLTVTSAQKNPTAFYLCASNEGARYGYTFGSGTRLTVV.